This T cell receptor (beta chain) was documented in a study of T cells in tuberculosis. Across the study: Within 7 days of starting treatment, or before, PBMC were stored. Broader study findings: Smaller distances to GMM-specific TCRs suggested their expansion in active tuberculosis. Active tuberculosis patients had shorter CDR3-alpha; the beta difference was nonsignificant. Using the GMM-specific repertoire gave about 87% accuracy versus over 60% with motifs.

TCRdb's table, derived via immunoSEQ multiplex PCR, lists solely in-frame clones and lacks some. This sample has about 34,000 clones; 80% to 95% occur once, and the top ten carry approximately 10%. The CDR3 loop spans 13 amino acids. Described time point: new active TB diagnosis, blood taken before or within 7 days of starting treatment. In this sample, this clone turned up once. The target antigen is unknown. The receptor was derived from an adult with tuberculosis. Here the sequenced sample was PBMCs, taken at tuberculosis diagnosis. This chain connects TRBV7-5 to TRBJ2-7; the table's TRBD2 call for D was not verified on the DNA. TRBV7-5 is a documented pseudogene. CDR3 DNA: TGTGCCAGAAGCTTAGCCTCAGCGGGTGAGCAGTACTTC. It is translated as CARSLASAGEQYF.